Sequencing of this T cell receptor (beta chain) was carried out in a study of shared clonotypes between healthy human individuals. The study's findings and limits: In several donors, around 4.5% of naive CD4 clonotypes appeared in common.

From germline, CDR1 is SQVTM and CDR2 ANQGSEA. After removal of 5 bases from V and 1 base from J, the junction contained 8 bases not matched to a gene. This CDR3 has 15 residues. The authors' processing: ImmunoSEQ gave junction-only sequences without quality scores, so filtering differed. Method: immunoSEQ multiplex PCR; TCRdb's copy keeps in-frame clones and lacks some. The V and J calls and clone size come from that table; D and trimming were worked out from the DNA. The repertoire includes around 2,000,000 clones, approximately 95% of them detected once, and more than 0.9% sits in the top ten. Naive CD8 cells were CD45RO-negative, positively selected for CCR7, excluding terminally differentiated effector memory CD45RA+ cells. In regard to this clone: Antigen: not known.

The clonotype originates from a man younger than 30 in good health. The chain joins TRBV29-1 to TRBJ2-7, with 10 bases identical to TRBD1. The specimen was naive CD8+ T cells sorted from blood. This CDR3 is CSVSGTGEGSYEQYF. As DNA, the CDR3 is TGCAGCGTTTCAGGGACAGGGGAGGGGTCCTACGAGCAGTACTTC.